The entry below describes one TCR beta chain. These data come from a study of blood T cell repertoires in COVID-19. Study-level background: Samples of COVID-19 (acute and convalescent) were obtained from the United States, Italy and Spain.

Produced via immunoSEQ multiplex PCR; TCRdb's table is partial and in-frame only. The sample has about 140,000 clones, 80% to 90% seen once; the top ten hold more than 9.5%. The CDR3 has 14 residues. V was pared by 1 base and J by 1 base, with 7 bases between. Germline V gene data show CDR1 as SGHAT and CDR2 as FQNNGV. Sequenced: peripheral blood. This chain connects TRBV11-2 to TRBJ2-5; D not certain. The origin of this receptor is an elderly woman with acute or convalescent COVID-19. CDR3 residues: CASSLAVLQETQYF. The CDR3 bases are TGTGCCAGCAGCTTAGCCGTACTCCAAGAGACCCAGTACTTC.